The next 30 T cell receptor beta chains were all read from a single sample in a study of cytomegalovirus exposure and HLA in healthy donors. Primers: 60 Vbeta forward and 13 Jbeta reverse. Here immunoSEQ multiplex PCR was the method, and the copy in TCRdb shows in-frame clones only, minus some. The repertoire has some 110,000 clones, less than 80% of them found once; the top ten carry around 9.7%. Source material: PBMCs. The receptors were gathered from a woman in her thirties or forties in good health and CMV-seropositive.

DNA of the CDR3: TGTGCCAGCAGCTTAGACGAGCGGCCATACAATGAGCAGTTCTTC. Translation: CASSLDERPYNEQFF. V and J are TRBV11-1 and TRBJ2-1, with a tentative D call TRBD2 (5 bases). From germline, CDR1 is SGHAT and CDR2 FQDESV (reference sequence). The CDR3 loop spans 15 amino acids. V lost 1 base to trimming and J lost 4 bases, with 11 bases between them.

This clone was seen just once. The chain has TRBV19 and TRBJ1-4, with 7 bases that match TRBD1. The CDR3 is 15 residues long. The germline CDR1 and CDR2 sequences are LNHDA and SQIVND (reference sequence). Losses at the gene ends were 5 bases for V and 2 bases for J; bases not matched to a gene: 5. In nucleotides, the CDR3 is TGTGCCAGTAGTCCAACACAGGGGACTAATGAAAAACTGTTTTTT. Protein product: CASSPTQGTNEKLFF.

The rearrangement links TRBV7-2 to TRBJ2-3; 10 positions agree with TRBD2. Losses at the gene ends were 2 bases for V and 2 bases for J; bases not matched to a gene: 13. This CDR3 has 19 amino acids. The germline CDR1 and CDR2 sequences are SGHTA and FQGNSA. The CDR3 bases are TGTGCCAGCAGCTTACTAGCGGGAGAGGGGGGGGTTTTCACAGATACGCAGTATTTT. It is translated as CASSLLAGEGGVFTDTQYF.

This sequence joins TRBV30 and TRBJ2-1, with no clear D. Trimming took 2 bases from V and 10 from J, leaving 12 bases between them. CDR1 and CDR2 (germline): GTSNPN, SVGIG (reference sequence). The CDR3 has 12 amino acids. CDR3 DNA: TGTGCCTGGAGTTTCGACCTCAGGGAGCAGTTCTTC. Its translation is CAWSFDLREQFF.

The CDR3 region is CASSLSPRTDWRITEAFF. The CDR3 DNA sequence: TGTGCCAGCAGCCTTTCTCCCCGGACAGATTGGCGAATCACTGAAGCTTTCTTT. The chain recombines TRBV5-6 with TRBJ1-1, with D maybe TRBD1 (6 bases). The CDR3 is made up of 18 amino acids. V was shortened by 4 bases and J by 4 bases, with 26 bases between the two germline ends. The germline V gene has CDR1 SGHDT and CDR2 YYEEEE.

V usage is TRBV11-2 and J usage is TRBJ1-1, with D unclear. Germline-derived CDR1 and CDR2 are SGHAT and FQNNGV. CDR3 size: 11 residues. The germline V and J ends were trimmed by 7 bases and 5 bases, with 8 bases remaining between them. The CDR3 DNA sequence: TGTGCCAGCACCCCCAGGACTGAAGCTTTCTTT. Its protein product is CASTPRTEAFF.

The chain carries TRBV4-1 and TRBJ2-5, with 7 bases aligning to TRBD1. The DNA end favors TRBJ2-7, so the J call may be wrong. The germline V gene encodes CDR1 MGHRA and CDR2 YSYEKL. The CDR3 consists of 15 residues. The chain's CDR3 is CASSPGPGGDYEQYF. As DNA, the CDR3 is TGCGCCAGCAGCCCGGGCCCAGGGGGAGATTACGAGCAGTACTTC.

The rearrangement joins TRBV5-1 to TRBJ1-6, with TRBD1 matching over 10 bases. V was clipped by 4 bases and J by 6 bases; unmatched bases: 13. CDR1 is SGHRS and CDR2 is YFSETQ in the germline V gene. This CDR3 is 18 amino acids long. CDR3 sequence reads: CASSPGDRDRGVNSPLHF. The CDR3 bases are TGCGCCAGCAGCCCCGGGGATCGGGACAGGGGTGTTAATTCACCCCTCCACTTT.

This chain joins TRBV18 and TRBJ1-1; a weak D match, TRBD1 (5 bases). V lost 3 bases to trimming and J lost 0 bases, with 14 bases between them. CDR3 length: 16 residues. The germline gives CDR1 KGHSH, CDR2 LQKENI. CDR3 region: CASSPTREGLNTEAFF. In DNA, the CDR3 is TGTGCCAGCTCACCGACCCGGGAGGGGCTGAACACTGAAGCTTTCTTT.

J is TRBJ1-2 and V is TRBV30; TRBD1 is a possible D gene (5 bases). The germline V gene encodes CDR1 GTSNPN and CDR2 SVGIG (reference sequence). This CDR3 has 12 residues. V lost 4 bases and J 4 bases, leaving 10 bases between the germline ends. In DNA, the CDR3 is TGTGCCTGGACCCCAGGGTCCTATGGCTACACCTTC. Amino acids: CAWTPGSYGYTF. The full variable domain, completed using reference TRBV30 and TRBJ1-2, is SQTIHQWPATLVQPVGSPLSLECTVEGTSNPNLYWYRQAAGRGLQLLFYSVGIGQISSEVPQNLSASRPQDRQFILSSKKLLLSDSGFYLCAWTPGSYGYTFGSGTRLTVV.

V is TRBV6-6 and J is TRBJ1-4; the match to TRBD1 covers 9 bases. The germline gives CDR1 MNHNY, CDR2 SVGAGI (reference sequence). Trimming removed 5 bases from V and 3 bases from J; junction bases left unmatched: 1. CDR3 length: 14 amino acids. CDR3 sequence reads: CASSRQGANEKLFF. The CDR3 DNA follows: TGTGCCAGCAGTCGACAGGGGGCTAATGAAAAACTGTTTTTT.

This clone was counted a few times. The chain recombines TRBV28 with TRBJ1-5; possibly TRBD1 for D (5 bases). V lost 1 base and J 5 bases, leaving 24 bases between the germline ends. The CDR3 contains 19 residues. Germline V gene lookup returns CDR1 MDHEN and CDR2 SYDVKM. The CDR3 sequence is CASSLLGVTSYPRHQPQHF. The CDR3 DNA follows: TGTGCCAGCAGTTTATTAGGGGTTACCAGTTACCCACGCCATCAGCCCCAGCATTTT.

CDR3 residues: CASSLWGGNTEAFF. CDR3 nucleotides: TGTGCCAGCAGTTTATGGGGGGGGAACACTGAAGCTTTCTTT. The chain uses TRBV28 and TRBJ1-1, with D possibly being TRBD1 (5 bases). V was clipped by 0 bases and J by 1 base, with 6 bases between them. This CDR3 has 14 residues. Germline loops: CDR1 MDHEN, CDR2 SYDVKM.

This clone has just a few counts. This rearrangement joins TRBV5-1 to TRBJ2-2, with 10 bases matching TRBD1. In germline, CDR1 is SGHRS, CDR2 YFSETQ. The CDR3 length is 18 residues. The V gene end was trimmed by 5 bases and the J gene end by 3 bases; junction bases not matched to a gene: 13. CDR3 loop: CASSSSPRGQGYTGELFF. The DNA for the CDR3 is TGCGCCAGCAGTTCATCGCCCAGGGGACAGGGGTACACCGGGGAGCTGTTTTTT.

This chain connects TRBV28 to TRBJ2-5; 8 nucleotides match TRBD2. The CDR3 runs 13 residues. V lost 3 bases, J lost 4 bases, and 1 base stayed unmatched. Germline loops: CDR1 MDHEN, CDR2 SYDVKM. CDR3 amino acids: CASSFGLAETQYF. The CDR3, as DNA: TGTGCCAGCAGTTTTGGACTAGCAGAGACCCAGTACTTC.

This chain connects TRBV9 to TRBJ1-4, with 7 bases fitting TRBD1. The CDR3 totals 17 residues. Unmatched junction bases numbered 8, after V lost 3 bases and J lost 0 bases. Germline CDR1 is SGDLS and CDR2 is YYNGEE. CDR3 DNA sequence: TGTGCCAGCAGCGCCCGGGACAGATACTCAACTAATGAAAAACTGTTTTTT. It codes for CASSARDRYSTNEKLFF.

This chain links TRBV28 with TRBJ1-1, with D perhaps TRBD1 (5 bases). Germline assignment: CDR1 MDHEN and CDR2 SYDVKM. V lost 5 bases to trimming and J lost 2 bases, with 9 bases between them. The CDR3 is 13 residues long. DNA of the CDR3: TGTGCCAGCAGTCTGACAGATAACACTGAAGCTTTCTTT. Translating gives CASSLTDNTEAFF.

This clone has more than one count but fewer than ten. The chain has TRBV6-1 and TRBJ2-7, with D possibly matching TRBD2 (5 bases). Trimming took 8 bases from V and 4 from J, leaving 15 bases between them. CDR3 size: 13 residues. Germline CDR1 MNHNS, CDR2 SASEGT. This CDR3 reads CASGLERAYEQYF. The DNA for the CDR3 is TGTGCCAGCGGACTGGAGAGGGCTTACGAGCAGTACTTC.

This clone was found a few times. The V call is TRBV6-1, the J call TRBJ2-2; D is uncertain. In germline, CDR1 is MNHNS, CDR2 SASEGT. The V end lost 0 bases, the J end lost 5 bases, and 10 bases lay between the germline ends. The CDR3 length is 15 residues. The CDR3 spells CASSEAMGWTGELFF. In nucleotides, the CDR3 is TGTGCCAGCAGTGAAGCAATGGGCTGGACCGGGGAGCTGTTTTTT.

V and J are TRBV30 and TRBJ2-1; possible D gene TRBD2, 6 bases. Per germline, CDR1 GTSNPN and CDR2 SVGIG (reference sequence). The CDR3 has 23 amino acids. V was clipped by 2 bases and J by 0 bases, with 35 bases between them. Here the CDR3 DNA reads TGTGCCTGGAGTCGAATGGAGGGAATAATAGGCCGAGCGTCGTCGAGCTCCTACAATGAGCAGTTCTTC. Translating it yields CAWSRMEGIIGRASSSSYNEQFF.

This clone was seen just once. This chain's CDR3 is CSVEVPGLARNEQFF. In DNA form, the CDR3 reads TGCAGCGTTGAGGTCCCGGGACTAGCGCGAAATGAGCAGTTCTTC. The chain carries TRBV29-1 and TRBJ2-1; 10 bases fit TRBD2. CDR3 length: 15 amino acids. V trimming: 3 bases; J trimming: 7 bases; junction bases outside the gene matches: 9. Germline CDR1 reads SQVTM; CDR2 reads ANQGSEA.

The chain employs TRBV5-1 and TRBJ1-4; no firm D call. V lost 5 bases to trimming and J lost 0 bases, with 8 bases between them. Per germline, CDR1 SGHRS and CDR2 YFSETQ. The CDR3 sequence is 14 residues long. CDR3 DNA: TGCGCCAGCAGATTCACAGCAACTAATGAAAAACTGTTTTTT. As protein: CASRFTATNEKLFF.

The J gene is TRBJ1-5, the V gene TRBV5-6; no clear D gene. This CDR3 is 14 amino acids long. Deletions cut 1 base from V and 1 base from J, with 6 bases between. CDR1 is SGHDT, CDR2 YYEEEE, per germline. CDR3 residues: CASSLLTSNQPQHF. For the CDR3, the DNA is TGTGCCAGCAGCTTGTTGACAAGCAATCAGCCCCAGCATTTT. The variable domain in full, completed from reference TRBV5-6 and TRBJ1-5, reads DAGVTQSPTHLIKTRGQQVTLRCSPKSGHDTVSWYQQALGQGPQFIFQYYEEEERQRGNFPDRFSGHQFPNYSSELNVNALLLGDSALYLCASSLLTSNQPQHFGDGTRLSIL.

The J gene is TRBJ2-5, the V gene TRBV6-1, with TRBD2 identical over 16 bases. CDR1 and CDR2 (germline): MNHNS, SASEGT. The CDR3 loop spans 18 amino acids. Germline trimming cut 4 bases from V and 4 bases from J; bases unmatched to any gene: 9. Here the CDR3 reads CASSVPRGLAGGAETQYF. The CDR3, as DNA: TGTGCCAGCAGTGTTCCGAGGGGACTAGCGGGAGGGGCAGAGACCCAGTACTTC.

V is TRBV4-3 and J is TRBJ2-3, with a possible D match to TRBD1 (5 bases). With 0 bases removed from V and 2 bases from J, the gap between germline ends came to 6 bases. Germline loops: CDR1 LGHNA, CDR2 YSLEER. The CDR3 totals 14 residues. The CDR3 nucleotides are TGCGCCAGCAGCCAAGACAGGGCCACAGATACGCAGTATTTT. Translated: CASSQDRATDTQYF.

This clone occurred once. One end of the junction fails to match germline, which may point to a read error. This chain links TRBV6-5 with TRBJ2-7; 10 bases map to TRBD1. CDR1 and CDR2 from the germline V gene are MNHEY and SVGAGI. The CDR3 covers 15 residues. The CDR3 DNA reads TGTGCCAGCAGTTTCTCCCGGGACAGGGGCTACGAGCCGTACTTC. Its translation is CASSFSRDRGYEPYF.

This clone has only a few counts. Compared with germline, one end of the junction differs, possibly owing to a read error. The chain combines TRBV2 with TRBJ2-7; D is unclear. Germline V lookup: CDR1 SNHLY, CDR2 FYNNEI. The CDR3 consists of 13 residues. This CDR3 is CSSKDGTAYEQYF. The CDR3, as DNA: TGTTCCAGCAAGGATGGTACAGCCTACGAGCAGTACTTC. Based on the CDR3 plus reference TRBV2 and TRBJ2-7, the full variable domain is EPEVTQTPSHQVTQMGQEVILRCVPISNHLYFYWYRQILGQKVEFLVSFYNNEISEKSEIFDDQFSVERPDGSNFTLKIRSTKLEDSAMYFCSSKDGTAYEQYFGPGTRLTVT.

This clone came up a few times. The rearrangement uses TRBV4-1 and TRBJ2-1; TRBD2 matches at 7 bases. The length of the CDR3 is 15 residues. With V trimmed by 1 base and J by 0 bases, 0 bases remained unmatched. Germline V lookup: CDR1 MGHRA, CDR2 YSYEKL. In DNA, the CDR3 is TGCGCCAGCAGCCAAGGGGAGGGCTCCTACAATGAGCAGTTCTTC. Protein product: CASSQGEGSYNEQFF.

The chain has TRBV5-4 and TRBJ2-1; TRBD2 matches 8 bases. The germline CDR1 and CDR2 sequences are SGHNT and YYREEE (reference sequence). The CDR3 totals 15 residues. The V segment lost 4 bases and the J segment 2 bases; nucleotides outside the gene matches: 5. In nucleotides, the CDR3 is TGTGCCAGCAGCAGAAGCGGGAGCACCTACAATGAGCAGTTCTTC. Its translation is CASSRSGSTYNEQFF. Variable domain in full (rest from reference TRBV5-4 and TRBJ2-1): ETGVTQSPTHLIKTRGQQVTLRCSSQSGHNTVSWYQQALGQGPQFIFQYYREEENGRGNFPPRFSGLQFPNYSSELNVNALELDDSALYLCASSRSGSTYNEQFFGPGTRLTVL.

The genes are TRBV5-1 and TRBJ2-5, with D possibly TRBD1 on 6 matching bases. This CDR3 comprises 14 residues. Germline V CDR1 and CDR2: SGHRS, YFSETQ. Trimming removed 0 bases at V and 5 bases at J, with 11 bases between. CDR3 DNA sequence: TGCGCCAGCAGCTTGGACCGAGACAGGGAGACCCAGTACTTC. Amino acid sequence: CASSLDRDRETQYF.